These 32 T cell receptor beta chains were sequenced from one sample in a study of T cell responses to AZD1222 COVID-19 vaccine. Here immunoSEQ multiplex PCR was the method, and the copy in TCRdb shows in-frame clones only, minus some. The sample has about 140,000 clones; 85% to 95% are singletons. The material was peripheral blood, obtained after recovery from COVID-19. All receptors derive from an adult who had recovered from COVID-19.

The chain combines TRBV28 with TRBJ1-5; the match to TRBD1 covers 9 bases. Germline CDR1 and CDR2: MDHEN and SYDVKM. Trimming cost V 2 bases and J 10 bases; bases outside gene matches: 9. The CDR3 is 15 amino acids. CDR3 nucleotide sequence: TGTGCCAGCAGTTTAGGACAGGGGCCGGTACACCCCCAGCATTTT. It yields the protein CASSLGQGPVHPQHF.

This sequence joins TRBV7-9 and TRBJ1-2, with 9 bases matching TRBD1. The CDR3 sequence is 15 residues long. V trimming: 6 bases; J trimming: 8 bases; junction bases outside the gene matches: 13. Germline CDR1 is SEHNR and CDR2 is FQNEAQ (reference sequence). CDR3 amino acids: CASRSGTGGAEGYTF. The CDR3 coding sequence is TGTGCCAGCAGATCGGGAACAGGGGGCGCAGAAGGCTACACCTTC.

The CDR3 here is CASSESTGSREQYF. In nucleotides, the CDR3 is TGCGCCAGCAGCGAGTCGACAGGGTCCCGCGAGCAGTACTTC. V usage is TRBV5-1 and J usage is TRBJ2-7; 7 positions agree with TRBD1. CDR1 is SGHRS and CDR2 is YFSETQ in the germline V gene. This CDR3 contains 14 residues. With 4 bases clipped from V and 6 bases from J, the junction kept 10 bases outside the gene matches.

This chain connects TRBV6-5 to TRBJ2-7; maybe TRBD2 (6 bases). The CDR3 contains 15 residues. V lost 2 bases and J 0 bases, leaving 11 bases between the germline ends. From germline, CDR1 is MNHEY and CDR2 SVGAGI. The CDR3 is CASSYVRGSSYEQYF. CDR3 DNA sequence: TGTGCCAGCAGTTACGTCCGGGGGAGCTCCTACGAGCAGTACTTC.

The V gene is TRBV30, the J gene TRBJ2-7; 8 bases map to TRBD1. The CDR3 length is 13 residues. V shed 3 bases, J shed 3 bases, and the junction held 4 bases outside the gene matches. Germline CDR1 and CDR2: GTSNPN and SVGIG (reference sequence). In DNA form, the CDR3 reads TGTGCCTGGAGGGGAGGACAGGGCTACGAGCAGTACTTC. The encoded protein is CAWRGGQGYEQYF.

The chain couples TRBV28 to TRBJ2-7, with D perhaps TRBD1 (6 bases). Germline CDR1 reads MDHEN; CDR2 reads SYDVKM. Deletions cut 4 bases from V and 1 base from J, with 17 bases between. CDR3 length: 16 amino acids. DNA for the CDR3: TGTGCCAGCAGTTCCAAACCTGGGGGCAGTTCCTACGAGCAGTACTTC. Translation: CASSSKPGGSSYEQYF.

The chain uses TRBV19 and TRBJ1-1; TRBD1 is a possible D gene (6 bases). CDR1 is LNHDA, CDR2 SQIVND, per germline (reference sequence). Trimming removed 2 bases from V and 11 bases from J, with 15 bases in between. The CDR3 extends over 13 amino acids. CDR3 in amino acids: CASSITGGPRAFF. Written as DNA, the CDR3 is TGTGCCAGTAGTATAACGGGGGGGCCTCGGGCTTTCTTT.

This clone was counted a single time. The rearrangement uses TRBV7-8 and TRBJ1-4, with D perhaps TRBD1 (6 bases). Germline V CDR1 and CDR2: SGHVS, FQNEAQ. V was pared by 4 bases and J by 5 bases, with 11 bases between. The CDR3 extends over 14 amino acids. CDR3: CASSSQGLNEKLFF. CDR3 sequence (DNA): TGTGCCAGCAGCTCACAGGGACTCAATGAAAAACTGTTTTTT.

This chain links TRBV5-1 with TRBJ2-4; the match to TRBD1 covers 8 bases. This CDR3 has 14 residues. The junction had 2 bases not matched to a gene; V was cut back by 0 bases and J by 6 bases. Per germline, CDR1 SGHRS and CDR2 YFSETQ. The CDR3 is CASSLGQGANIQYF. DNA for the CDR3: TGCGCCAGCAGCTTGGGGCAGGGGGCAAACATTCAGTACTTC.

The J gene is TRBJ1-1, the V gene TRBV5-4; TRBD1 is a possible D gene (6 bases). Trimming pared 2 bases from V and 5 bases from J, leaving 10 bases between. CDR1 is SGHNT, CDR2 YYREEE, per germline (reference sequence). This CDR3 has 13 amino acids. CDR3 coding DNA: TGTGCCAGCAGCTTTCCAGGGGTAACTGAAGCTTTCTTT. This encodes CASSFPGVTEAFF.

This sequence joins TRBV5-1 and TRBJ2-3; 9 bases match TRBD2. Per the germline V gene, CDR1 is SGHRS and CDR2 is YFSETQ. Unmatched junction bases numbered 7, after V lost 0 bases and J lost 2 bases. The CDR3 runs 17 residues. The chain's CDR3 is CASSLAWREGHTDTQYF. The CDR3 DNA reads as TGCGCCAGCAGCTTGGCGTGGCGGGAGGGCCACACAGATACGCAGTATTTT.

A single count supports this clone. The chain employs TRBV2 and TRBJ2-5; the match to TRBD2 covers 8 bases. Germline CDR1 SNHLY, CDR2 FYNNEI. The CDR3 runs to 14 residues. The V segment lost 7 bases and the J segment 9 bases; nucleotides outside the gene matches: 13. CDR3 DNA: TGTGCCAGCACAAGCGGGGGTCCGTTGGGGGCCCAGTACTTC. Its translation is CASTSGGPLGAQYF.

The gene calls are TRBV28 and TRBJ2-3; tentatively, D is TRBD2 (5 bases). This CDR3 spans 16 amino acids. The germline gives CDR1 MDHEN, CDR2 SYDVKM. The V and J ends lost 2 bases and 0 bases respectively, with 12 bases between them. CDR3 loop: CASSLTGSASTDTQYF. CDR3 DNA: TGTGCCAGCAGTTTAACGGGGTCAGCCAGCACAGATACGCAGTATTTT.

The gene calls are TRBV7-8 and TRBJ2-3, with TRBD2 matching over 9 bases. J was trimmed by 6 bases and V by 5 bases; bases with no gene match: 12. CDR3 size: 16 residues. Germline lookup yields CDR1 SGHVS and CDR2 FQNEAQ. Here the CDR3 DNA reads TGTGCCAGCAGCCCAAGACTAGCGGAGGACCTGGATACGCAGTATTTT. It translates to CASSPRLAEDLDTQYF.

This CDR3 is CASSAISDTEAFF. CDR3 in DNA: TGTGCCAGCAGCGCCATTTCCGACACTGAAGCTTTCTTT. The chain couples TRBV28 to TRBJ1-1; D remains unclear. V lost 6 bases to trimming and J lost 3 bases, with 11 bases between them. The CDR3 sequence is 13 residues long. Germline V gives CDR1 MDHEN, CDR2 SYDVKM.

The chain is built from TRBV13 and TRBJ1-4, with D hard to call. The germline V gene encodes CDR1 PRHDT and CDR2 FYEKMQ (reference sequence). With 5 bases removed from V and 7 bases from J, the gap between germline ends came to 17 bases. There are 15 residues in the CDR3. This CDR3 reads CASSGRRRAAEKLFF. CDR3 sequence (DNA): TGTGCCAGCAGCGGGAGACGTCGGGCCGCTGAAAAACTGTTTTTT.

The rearrangement links TRBV7-9 to TRBJ1-4; D unresolved. The CDR3 covers 13 residues. The V and J ends lost 3 bases and 6 bases respectively, with 8 bases between them. CDR1 is SEHNR, CDR2 FQNEAQ, per germline (reference sequence). For the CDR3, the DNA is TGTGCCAGCAGCTTCGGAGTTGATGAAAAACTGTTTTTT. Amino acid sequence: CASSFGVDEKLFF.

The chain carries TRBV4-1 and TRBJ1-2; TRBD1 matches at 11 bases. V was pared by 1 base and J by 5 bases, with 3 bases of the junction left unmatched. Looked up from germline, CDR1 is MGHRA and CDR2 is YSYEKL. The CDR3 spans 15 residues. CDR3 bases: TGCGCCAGCAGCCAAGTCGGACAGGGGGCGTATGGCTACACCTTC. Translated, it gives CASSQVGQGAYGYTF.

The chain joins TRBV27 to TRBJ2-1, with D perhaps TRBD2 (6 bases). V was clipped by 4 bases and J by 5 bases, with 18 bases between them. In germline, CDR1 is MNHEY, CDR2 SMNVEV (reference sequence). CDR3 length: 16 amino acids. In DNA, the CDR3 is TGTGCCAGCAGTTCCCAAGGCGGGGCGGGTGACAATGAGCAGTTCTTC. Translating gives CASSSQGGAGDNEQFF.

This rearrangement joins TRBV14 to TRBJ2-7; 8 bases agree with TRBD2. Germline V gene sequence: CDR1 SGHDN, CDR2 FVKESK. The CDR3 length is 16 residues. The V gene end was trimmed by 1 base and the J gene end by 2 bases; junction bases not matched to a gene: 7. This CDR3 reads CASSQGFSREAYEQYF. The CDR3 nucleotides read TGTGCCAGCAGCCAAGGTTTTTCGCGGGAGGCCTACGAGCAGTACTTC.

V is TRBV10-3 and J is TRBJ1-1; TRBD1 matches 10 bases. Germline V gene data show CDR1 as ENHRY and CDR2 as SYGVKD. With 5 bases clipped from V and 7 bases from J, the junction kept 7 bases outside the gene matches. The CDR3 contains 14 residues. CDR3 DNA: TGTGCCATCAGTTCCGGGACAGGGGCGAATGAAGCTTTCTTT. This sequence encodes CAISSGTGANEAFF.

This clone was recorded only once. The V gene is TRBV21-1, the J gene TRBJ1-5; the table names TRBD1, a call not compared with the DNA. TRBV21-1 is a known pseudogene. The CDR3 sequence is 16 residues long. The CDR3 protein is CASSFRQGGSNQPQHF. The CDR3 DNA reads TGTGCCAGCAGCTTCCGCCAGGGTGGGAGCAATCAGCCCCAGCATTTT.

For the CDR3, the DNA is TGTGCCAGCTCACCAGCCGGGACAGGGTATAATTCACCCCTCCACTTT. Amino acid sequence: CASSPAGTGYNSPLHF. The V gene is TRBV18, the J gene TRBJ1-6; TRBD1 aligns across 9 bases. This CDR3 region has 16 residues. V was clipped by 2 bases and J by 4 bases; unmatched bases: 3. Germline V lookup: CDR1 KGHSH, CDR2 LQKENI.

This sequence joins TRBV6-5 and TRBJ1-5; weak D call: TRBD1 (6 bases). V was clipped by 5 bases and J by 3 bases, with 11 bases between them. Germline CDR1 reads MNHEY; CDR2 reads SVGAGI. CDR3 length: 14 amino acids. The CDR3 loop reads CASSKQGYNQPQHF. As DNA, the CDR3 is TGTGCCAGCAGTAAACAGGGATACAATCAGCCCCAGCATTTT.

The chain uses TRBV7-9 and TRBJ2-1, with 8 nucleotides matching TRBD2. This CDR3 is built from 15 residues. CDR1 and CDR2 (germline): SEHNR, FQNEAQ (reference sequence). V was pared by 3 bases and J by 6 bases, with 7 bases of the junction left unmatched. The CDR3 is CASSFREGMPNEQFF. The CDR3 DNA is TGTGCCAGCAGCTTTCGGGAGGGTATGCCCAATGAGCAGTTCTTC.

The chain links TRBV5-1 to TRBJ1-1, with 8 bases fitting TRBD1. Trimming took 4 bases from V and 10 from J; bases not matched to a gene: 15. The CDR3 covers 15 residues. CDR1 and CDR2 from the germline V gene are SGHRS and YFSETQ. CDR3 loop: CASSVGQAGSNGAFF. The DNA of the CDR3 is TGCGCCAGCAGCGTGGGACAGGCTGGTTCGAATGGAGCTTTCTTT. The whole variable domain, filled in from reference TRBV5-1 and TRBJ1-1, reads KAGVTQTPRYLIKTRGQQVTLSCSPISGHRSVSWYQQTPGQGLQFLFEYFSETQRNKGNFPGRFSGRQFSNSRSEMNVSTLELGDSALYLCASSVGQAGSNGAFFGQGTRLTVV.

V usage is TRBV30 and J usage is TRBJ1-2; the match to TRBD1 covers 7 bases. The CDR3 has 12 residues. Germline V gene data show CDR1 as GTSNPN and CDR2 as SVGIG (reference sequence). The trim removed 5 bases at V and 7 bases at J, leaving 7 bases unmatched. The CDR3: CAWDRERGGYTF. The CDR3 bases are TGTGCCTGGGACAGGGAACGGGGTGGCTACACCTTC.

V and J are TRBV2 and TRBJ2-1, with 7 positions matching TRBD1. Germline V lookup: CDR1 SNHLY, CDR2 FYNNEI. V trimming: 0 bases; J trimming: 3 bases; junction bases outside the gene matches: 5. The CDR3 totals 16 residues. CDR3 sequence reads: CASSEAQGPLYNEQFF. For the CDR3, the DNA is TGTGCCAGCAGTGAAGCACAGGGGCCCCTCTACAATGAGCAGTTCTTC.

The genes are TRBV19 and TRBJ1-6; weak D call: TRBD1 (5 bases). Germline V gives CDR1 LNHDA, CDR2 SQIVND (reference sequence). V was pared by 5 bases and J by 9 bases, with 20 bases between. The CDR3 has 16 residues. CDR3 sequence (DNA): TGTGCCAGTAGTCCCGGGGGGGGTAGAAGAAGTTCACCCCTCCACTTT. Its protein product is CASSPGGGRRSSPLHF.

The chain joins TRBV11-2 to TRBJ1-6; 9 bases agree with TRBD1. J was trimmed by 7 bases and V by 5 bases; bases with no gene match: 6. Germline CDR1 and CDR2: SGHAT and FQNNGV. CDR3 length equals 15 residues. CDR3: CASSLGTGSNSPLHF. Here the CDR3 DNA reads TGTGCCAGCAGCCTTGGGACAGGGAGCAATTCACCCCTCCACTTT.

CDR3 nucleotides: TGTGCCAGCACCGGAGTCGGGACAGGGGTTTCCTACGAGCAGTACTTC. Amino acids: CASTGVGTGVSYEQYF. V usage is TRBV2 and J usage is TRBJ2-7, with 10 bases lining up with TRBD1. The CDR3 runs to 16 residues. The V segment lost 7 bases and the J segment 1 base; nucleotides outside the gene matches: 10. In germline, CDR1 is SNHLY, CDR2 FYNNEI.

This rearrangement joins TRBV6-5 to TRBJ1-1; 9 bases are a match to TRBD1. Germline CDR1 MNHEY, CDR2 SVGAGI. The CDR3 is 14 residues long. The V segment lost 6 bases and the J segment 4 bases; nucleotides outside the gene matches: 6. Written as DNA, the CDR3 is TGTGCCAGCAGACTGACAGGGGGAGGCACTGAAGCTTTCTTT. Protein product: CASRLTGGGTEAFF.